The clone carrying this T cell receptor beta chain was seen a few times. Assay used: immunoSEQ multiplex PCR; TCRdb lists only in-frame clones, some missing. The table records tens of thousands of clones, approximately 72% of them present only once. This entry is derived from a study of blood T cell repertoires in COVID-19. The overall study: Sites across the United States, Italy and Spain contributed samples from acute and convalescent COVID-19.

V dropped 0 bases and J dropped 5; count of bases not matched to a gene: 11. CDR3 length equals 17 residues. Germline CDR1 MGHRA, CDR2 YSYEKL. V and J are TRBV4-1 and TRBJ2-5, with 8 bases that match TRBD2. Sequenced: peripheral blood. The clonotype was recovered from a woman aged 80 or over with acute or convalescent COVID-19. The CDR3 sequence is CASSQDSGLAELETQYF. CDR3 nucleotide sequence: TGCGCCAGCAGCCAAGATTCCGGACTAGCCGAACTGGAGACCCAGTACTTC.